These 5 T cell receptor beta chains originate from one sample sequenced in a study of response to subunit inactivated influenza vaccine (dated by TCRdb to the late 2010s). Library preparation used RT-PCR. TCRdb lists the instrument as Illumina HiSeq 2500. Clones were called with MiXCR by TCRdb after fastp trimmed the public reads at Q25, and only in-frame beta chains were retained. Rows with one shared CDR3 protein collapse into an entry with the most common genes and DNA. Within this sample are 800,000 to 1,000,000 distinct CDR3 sequences, with about 20% of them counted one time only. The leading ten clones occupy roughly 10% of the sample. Source: PBMCs from blood, taken 5 to 6 days after vaccination. These TCRs come from a man aged 45-60 years who received an inactivated influenza vaccine. Donor details come from another sample of the same person, matched by shared clones.

This clonotype has a handful of counts. The rearrangement joins TRBV20-1 to TRBJ2-5, with D maybe TRBD2 (7 bases). Trimming stripped 1 base from V and 1 base from J, with 13 bases between. Germline CDR1 and CDR2: DFQATT and SNEGSKA (reference sequence). The CDR3 loop spans 15 amino acids. CDR3 amino acids: CSARAVGGLQETQYF. The CDR3 region has the DNA TGCAGTGCTAGAGCGGTCGGGGGGCTCCAAGAGACCCAGTACTTC.

This chain connects TRBV20-1 to TRBJ2-1; 7 bases are shared with TRBD2. CDR3 length equals 14 residues. From germline, CDR1 is DFQATT and CDR2 SNEGSKA (reference sequence). V lost 3 bases to trimming and J lost 7 bases; unmatched junction nucleotides: 9. CDR3 DNA sequence: TGCAGTGCTAGTAGGGGAGGGATGGGAAATGAGCAGTTCTTC. This translates into CSASRGGMGNEQFF.

V usage is TRBV9 and J usage is TRBJ2-2, with D unresolved. Germline CDR1 is SGDLS and CDR2 is YYNGEE. Trimming took 4 bases from V and 0 from J, leaving 13 bases between them. This CDR3 region has 16 residues. As DNA, the CDR3 is TGTGCCAGCAGCTTGGAACTATTCCCGAACACCGGGGAGCTGTTTTTT. Protein sequence: CASSLELFPNTGELFF. The full variable domain, its missing parts supplied by reference TRBV9 and TRBJ2-2, is DSGVTQTPKHLITATGQRVTLRCSPRSGDLSVYWYQQSLDQGLQFLIQYYNGEERAKGNILERFSAQQFPDLHSELNLSSLELGDSALYFCASSLELFPNTGELFFGEGSRLTVL.

The sample holds many counts of this clonotype. The chain uses TRBV12-3 or TRBV12-4 and TRBJ2-1, with D perhaps TRBD1 (6 bases). V was cut by 1 base and J by 3 bases, with 13 bases left in between. This CDR3 has 16 residues. DNA for the CDR3: TGTGCCAGCAGTTTAGACGGGACACCCTTCTACAATGAGCAGTTCTTC. Translated, it gives CASSLDGTPFYNEQFF.

The chain uses TRBV20-1 and TRBJ1-5, with no clear D. Germline loops: CDR1 DFQATT, CDR2 SNEGSKA (reference sequence). Between the trimmed V and J ends, which lost 0 bases and 0 bases, there was a span of 9 bases. This CDR3 has 15 residues. CDR3 loop: CSARETDYSNQPQHF. CDR3 sequence (DNA): TGCAGTGCTAGAGAAACGGATTATAGCAATCAGCCCCAGCATTTT.